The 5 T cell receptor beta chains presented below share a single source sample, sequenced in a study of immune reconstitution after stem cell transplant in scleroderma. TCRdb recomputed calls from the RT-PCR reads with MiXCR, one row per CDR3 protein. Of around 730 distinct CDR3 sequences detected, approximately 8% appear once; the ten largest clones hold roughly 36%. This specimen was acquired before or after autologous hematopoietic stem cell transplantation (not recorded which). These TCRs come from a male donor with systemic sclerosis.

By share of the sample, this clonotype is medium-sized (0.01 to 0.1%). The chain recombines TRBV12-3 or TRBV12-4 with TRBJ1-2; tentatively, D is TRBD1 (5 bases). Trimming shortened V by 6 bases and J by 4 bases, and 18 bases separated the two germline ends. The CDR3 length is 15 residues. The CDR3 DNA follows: TGTGCCAGCAGCAAACAGGTTCCTCGGGGCTATGGCTACACCTTC. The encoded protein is CASSKQVPRGYGYTF.

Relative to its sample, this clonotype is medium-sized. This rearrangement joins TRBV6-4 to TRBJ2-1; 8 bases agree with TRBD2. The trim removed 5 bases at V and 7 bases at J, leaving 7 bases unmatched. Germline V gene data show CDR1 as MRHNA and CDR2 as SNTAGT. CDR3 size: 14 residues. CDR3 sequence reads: CASSYSGLGNEQFF. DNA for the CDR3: TGTGCCAGCAGTTATTCGGGACTAGGTAATGAGCAGTTCTTC.

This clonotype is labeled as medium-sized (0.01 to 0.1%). CDR3 in DNA: TGCAGCGTTCTCAGCGGGGGTGACACCTACGAGCAGTACTTC. It yields the protein CSVLSGGDTYEQYF. The J gene is TRBJ2-7, the V gene TRBV29-1; TRBD2 agrees at 8 bases. The junction had 8 bases not matched to a gene; V was cut back by 5 bases and J by 2 bases. Germline assignment: CDR1 SQVTM and CDR2 ANQGSEA. CDR3 size: 14 residues.

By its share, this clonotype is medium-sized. CDR3 region: CASSYVLYEQYF. CDR3 DNA sequence: TGTGCCAGCAGTTATGTCCTCTACGAGCAGTACTTC. The chain combines TRBV6-6 with TRBJ2-7, with unresolved D. CDR3 length equals 12 residues. Germline V gives CDR1 MNHNY, CDR2 SVGAGI (reference sequence). V dropped 3 bases and J dropped 3 bases, with 6 bases sitting between them.

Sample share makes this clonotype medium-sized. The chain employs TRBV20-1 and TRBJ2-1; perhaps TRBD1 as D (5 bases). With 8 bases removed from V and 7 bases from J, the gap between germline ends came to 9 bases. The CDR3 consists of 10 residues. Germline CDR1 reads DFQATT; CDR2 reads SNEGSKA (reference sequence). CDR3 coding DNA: TGCAGTCCAGGGTCGAATGAGCAGTTCTTC. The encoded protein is CSPGSNEQFF.